These T cell receptor beta chains were read from a single sample in a study of beta chain features in type 1 diabetes. Only in-frame clones appear in the TCRdb table, and some are missing; sequencing was by immunoSEQ multiplex PCR. The table lists hundreds of thousands of clones, around 15% of them singletons. Sequencing was done on a sample of naive CD4+ T cells from blood. These receptors originate from a young man with type 1 diabetes. CDR3s include the opening cysteine and the closing phenylalanine or tryptophan. A D gene is named only where the DNA matches it firmly. Expanded clones get a size class; other rows say once, few or many, or leave the size out.

>NA|TRBV5-4|few|TRBJ1-1
TGTGCCAGCAGCTTGGGGTCTGCACTCGCGGGGAGGACTGAAGCTTTCTTT
CASSLGSALAGRTEAFF
>NA|TRBV6-4|NA|TRBJ1-1
TGTGCCAGCAGCAAACAGGGTTGGACTGAAGCTTTCTTT
CASSKQGWTEAFF
>NA|TRBV5-1|NA|TRBJ2-7
TGCGCCAGCAGCTTGGGACAGCTCTACGAGCAGTACTTC
CASSLGQLYEQYF
>TRBD2|TRBV2|few|TRBJ2-5
TGTGCCAGCAGACGGACTAGCGGGGAAGAGACCCAGTACTTC
CASRRTSGEETQYF
>NA|TRBV19|few|TRBJ2-1
TGTGCCAGTAGTCTCGAGGGGACGAGGGCGGGTTACAGTGAGCAGTTCTTC
CASSLEGTRAGYSEQFF
>TRBD2|TRBV9|few|TRBJ2-1
TGTGCCAGCAGCGTAGGTACTAGCGGGGGTCGGTCCTACAATGAGCAGTTCTTC
CASSVGTSGGRSYNEQFF
>TRBD2|TRBV4-2|NA|TRBJ2-3
TGTGCCAGCAGCCAAGACTCCTACGGGACTAGCGGTTATACGCAGTATTTT
CASSQDSYGTSGYTQYF
>TRBD2|TRBV6-6|NA|TRBJ2-3
TGTGCCAGCAGGGTTAGCGGGAGTACAGATACGCAGTATTTT
CASRVSGSTDTQYF
>NA|TRBV15|NA|TRBJ2-1
TGTGCCACCAGCAGCCCGTGGGGGCGGGAGCCGGTCGATGAGCAGTTCTTC
CATSSPWGREPVDEQFF
>NA|TRBV5-6|NA|TRBJ2-4
TGTGCCAGCAGCTTGGGAGGAATTCAGTACTTC
CASSLGGIQYF
>NA|TRBV6-5|NA|TRBJ2-7
TGTGCCAGCAGTTACTCGTCGGCAGGAATGGTTTACGAGCAGTACTTC
CASSYSSAGMVYEQYF
>TRBD2|TRBV2|few|TRBJ2-5
TGTGCCAGCAACACCCTAGCGGGAAGCTTCGGGGAGACCCAGTACTTC
CASNTLAGSFGETQYF
>NA|TRBV7-6|NA|TRBJ1-6
TGTGCCAGCAGTTCCCGGGGGGGGAATAATTCACCCCTCCACTTT
CASSSRGGNNSPLHF
>TRBD1|TRBV9|NA|TRBJ2-1
TGTGCCAGCAGCGAGACAGGGGCGTACAATGAGCAGTTCTTC
CASSETGAYNEQFF
>NA|TRBV18|NA|TRBJ1-2
TGTGCCAGCTCACCGTCTACAGACGGCTACACCTTC
CASSPSTDGYTF
>TRBD1|TRBV27|NA|TRBJ1-5
TGTGCCAGCAGGAGTGAGGGACAGGGGAATCAGCCCCAGCATTTT
CASRSEGQGNQPQHF
>TRBD2|TRBV10-1|few|TRBJ2-3
TGCGCCAGCAACGTAGCGGGTGAAGATACGCAGTATTTT
CASNVAGEDTQYF
>TRBD2|TRBV6-5|few|TRBJ2-1
TGTGCCAGCAGGCTAGCGGGAGACTTGGATGAGCAGTTCTTC
CASRLAGDLDEQFF
>NA|TRBV7-9|NA|TRBJ1-1
TGTGCCAGCAGCCTATCGGGACTCCGGGAAGCTTTCTTT
CASSLSGLREAFF
>TRBD2|TRBV5-1|NA|TRBJ2-3
TGCGCCAGCAGCGAGGGACTAGGAGATACGCAGTATTTT
CASSEGLGDTQYF
>NA|TRBV5-1|NA|TRBJ2-3
TGCGCCAGCAGCCGTTGGGACCGCACAGATACGCAGTATTTT
CASSRWDRTDTQYF
>NA|TRBV5-6|NA|TRBJ1-2
TGTGCCAGCAGCATCCGGGACTTTGGCTACACCTTC
CASSIRDFGYTF
>NA|TRBV25-1|NA|TRBJ2-7
TGTGCCAGCAGTGATTACTCCTACGAGCAGTACTTC
CASSDYSYEQYF
>NA|TRBV13|NA|TRBJ2-5
TGTGCCAGCAGCCCCCTAGGGCAAGAGACCCAGTACTTC
CASSPLGQETQYF
>NA|TRBV7-9|NA|TRBJ2-5
TGTGCCAGCAGCTTAGCGCCCAATCTAGAGACCCAGTACTTC
CASSLAPNLETQYF
>NA|TRBV6-5|NA|TRBJ2-7
TGTGCCAGCAGTTACGGCCCTCCAGCTATCGAGCAGTACTTC
CASSYGPPAIEQYF
>NA|TRBV18|NA|TRBJ1-1
TGTGCCAGCTCCCCGACAGGGAACACTGAAGCTTTCTTT
CASSPTGNTEAFF
>TRBD1|TRBV19|few|TRBJ1-1
TGTGCCAGTGGGGGACAGTTGAACACTGAAGCTTTCTTT
CASGGQLNTEAFF
>NA|TRBV28|NA|TRBJ1-2
TGTGCCAGCAGACCCAACTACGGCTACACCTTC
CASRPNYGYTF
>NA|TRBV7-3|few|TRBJ2-5
TGTGCCAGCAGCTTAGGTCCTGAGGGTCGAAAGACCCAGTACTTC
CASSLGPEGRKTQYF
>NA|TRBV9|few|TRBJ1-2
TGTGCCACCACACTAAGCTATGGCTACACCTTC
CATTLSYGYTF
>TRBD2|TRBV9|NA|TRBJ2-7
TGTGCCAGCAGCGAGACTAGCGGAACCTACGAGCAGTACTTC
CASSETSGTYEQYF
>NA|TRBV30|NA|TRBJ2-1
TGTGCCTGGGCCGGGGGCCAGAGCTCCTACAATGAGCAGTTCTTC
CAWAGGQSSYNEQFF
>TRBD1|TRBV19|NA|TRBJ2-7
TGTGCCAGTAGTACCTCGAGGGCAGGGGGCCCGTACGAGCAGTACTTC
CASSTSRAGGPYEQYF
>NA|TRBV25-1|NA|TRBJ2-7
TGTGCCAGCAGTGACCCGGGCCCCGTCCACGAGCAGTACTTC
CASSDPGPVHEQYF
>NA|TRBV27|few|TRBJ2-7
TGTGCCAGCAGTTTAACGGGCCCCTACGAGCAGTACTTC
CASSLTGPYEQYF
>NA|TRBV7-2|few|TRBJ2-5
TGTGCCAGCAGCCCTGGGGGGGCGAGGGAGACCCAGTACTTC
CASSPGGARETQYF
>NA|TRBV7-9|NA|TRBJ2-1
TGTGCCAGCAGCCCAAGCAGCCCCAGCTCCTACAATGAGCAGTTCTTC
CASSPSSPSSYNEQFF
>NA|TRBV21-1|NA|TRBJ2-1
TGTGCCAGCAGCTTCGAGGACTGTGATGAGCAGTTCTTC
CASSFEDCDEQFF
>TRBD1|TRBV30|NA|TRBJ1-2
TGTGCCTGGAGTGTAGGTGACAGGGACTATGGCTACACCTTC
CAWSVGDRDYGYTF
>NA|TRBV27|few|TRBJ1-5
TGTGCCAGCAGTTTCGTGGGCAATCAGCCCCAGCATTTT
CASSFVGNQPQHF
>NA|TRBV5-6|NA|TRBJ2-3
TGTGCCAGCAGCTTGCGTGCCGGGTTTAGCACAGATACGCAGTATTTT
CASSLRAGFSTDTQYF
>NA|TRBV11-2|NA|TRBJ2-7
TGTGCCAGCAGCTTAGTAGATGGGCCGGACTACGAGCAGTACTTC
CASSLVDGPDYEQYF
>NA|TRBV4-3|NA|TRBJ1-6
TGCGCCAGCAGCCAAGATAAGGGGGTCGGGGCAAGCCGGTCACCCCTCCACTTT
CASSQDKGVGASRSPLHF
>TRBD1|TRBV5-4|NA|TRBJ1-2
TGTGCCAGCAGCCCGGCCCGAGGGGGCGCCGGTCATGGCTACACCTTC
CASSPARGGAGHGYTF
>NA|TRBV5-4|NA|TRBJ2-7
TGTGCCAGCAGCCCCCAGGACAGCTACGAGCAGTACTTC
CASSPQDSYEQYF
>NA|TRBV9|few|TRBJ1-4
TGTGCCAGCAGCGCCACAGGGACTAATGAAAAACTGTTTTTT
CASSATGTNEKLFF
>NA|TRBV10-3|NA|TRBJ2-5
TGTGCCATCGGCAGGGGAGAACAAGAGACCCAGTACTTC
CAIGRGEQETQYF
>TRBD1|TRBV6-1|few|TRBJ2-7
TGTGCCAGCAGTGTAGGGACAGCGATCCGCGAGCAGTACTTC
CASSVGTAIREQYF
>NA|TRBV30|few|TRBJ1-5
TGTGCCTGGAGTGTTGCAGGGGCCCACAATCAGCCCCAGCATTTT
CAWSVAGAHNQPQHF
>NA|TRBV28|NA|TRBJ2-1
TGTGCCAGCAGTTTCCCGCAGGGCAATGAGCAGTTCTTC
CASSFPQGNEQFF
>TRBD1|TRBV5-1|few|TRBJ1-4
TGCGCCAGCAGCTCGGGCAGGGGGCGCGAAAAACTGTTTTTT
CASSSGRGREKLFF
>TRBD1|TRBV9|NA|TRBJ2-7
TGTGCCAGCAGCGCCCCAGGGGGCGGGTACGAGCAGTACTTC
CASSAPGGGYEQYF